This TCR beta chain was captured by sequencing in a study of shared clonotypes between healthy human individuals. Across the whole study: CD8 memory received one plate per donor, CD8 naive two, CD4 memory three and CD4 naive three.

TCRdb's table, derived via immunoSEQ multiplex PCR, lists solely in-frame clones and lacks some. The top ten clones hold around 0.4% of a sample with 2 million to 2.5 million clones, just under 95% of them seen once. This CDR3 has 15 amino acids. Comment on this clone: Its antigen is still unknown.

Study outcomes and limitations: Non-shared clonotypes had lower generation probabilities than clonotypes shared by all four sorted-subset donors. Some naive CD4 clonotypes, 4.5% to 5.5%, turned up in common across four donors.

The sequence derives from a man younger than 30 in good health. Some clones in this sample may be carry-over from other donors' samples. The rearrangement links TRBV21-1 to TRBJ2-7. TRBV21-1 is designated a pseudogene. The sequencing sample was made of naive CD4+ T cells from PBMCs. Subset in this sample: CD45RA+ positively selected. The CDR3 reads CASNFPVSYNYEQYF. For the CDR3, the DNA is TGTGCCAGCAACTTCCCGGTCTCGTACAACTACGAGCAGTACTTC.